These 3 T cell receptor beta chains came from one sample sequenced in a study of beta chain features in type 1 diabetes. Since all of the isolated RNA was reverse transcribed, expressed TCRB transcripts were what got sequenced. The assay was immunoSEQ multiplex PCR, and TCRdb's table has in-frame clones only and misses some. The sample lists around 160,000 clones, about 50% occurring once. Sequences were obtained from Tregs from blood. These receptors were collected from a man younger than 30 in good health.

This chain links TRBV9 with TRBJ2-3; no clear D gene. The CDR3 sequence is 14 residues long. Germline V gives CDR1 SGDLS, CDR2 YYNGEE. V was shortened by 2 bases and J by 8 bases, with 15 bases between the two germline ends. The CDR3 region is CASSVVTSRGTQYF. In DNA form, the CDR3 reads TGTGCCAGCAGCGTTGTCACTTCCCGTGGTACGCAGTATTTT.

This clone showed up just a few times. The chain joins TRBV10-3 to TRBJ1-2, with D hard to call. The germline V gene has CDR1 ENHRY and CDR2 SYGVKD. This CDR3 has 13 amino acids. With 6 bases removed from V and 3 bases from J, the gap between germline ends came to 11 bases. CDR3 bases: TGTGCCATCAGGGTACAGAACGACTATGGCTACACCTTC. Translation gives CAIRVQNDYGYTF.

The chain couples TRBV10-3 to TRBJ2-7; perhaps TRBD1 as D (5 bases). From germline, CDR1 is ENHRY and CDR2 SYGVKD. This CDR3 has 12 amino acids. Between the trimmed V and J ends, which lost 8 bases and 2 bases, there was a span of 10 bases. CDR3 amino acids: CAIGLGPYEQYF. The CDR3, as DNA: TGTGCCATCGGTCTGGGGCCCTACGAGCAGTACTTC.